This T cell receptor (beta chain) came from a study of somatic mutations in cytotoxic T cells in rheumatoid arthritis (dated 2017 in TCRdb). Turning to the overall study: Some V beta antibody-stained T-cell populations were flow-sorted on a FACSAria II or Sony SH800 at nearly 100% purity, and sorted V beta1+ cells also underwent TCRB sequencing. To characterize clonality, the study used TCRB deep sequencing while asking whether somatic mutations are carried by expanded CD8+ T-cell clones in newly diagnosed, untreated rheumatoid arthritis. For 65 to 70 rheumatoid arthritis patients and roughly 22 healthy controls, TCRB deep sequencing was carried out. The median ages of the patient and control groups were essentially identical. What the study reported, not specific to this receptor: CD8+ T-cell clonality did not differ significantly between rheumatoid arthritis patients and age-matched healthy controls. It was unknown which antigens the expanded CD8+ clones targeted, and their absence from virus-specific databases did not exclude viral specificity. Healthy controls showed no age-related increase in CD8+ clonality, whereas patients did (Spearman r ~ 0.5). In about an eighth of the roughly 65 patients the largest CD8+ clone exceeded 20% of CD8+ cells, and several identical CD8+ TCRB sequences were shared between blood and synovial fluid. The finding that TRBV07 was slightly underrepresented in patients was left unadjusted for multiple comparisons.

CDR1 and CDR2 were assigned from the germline V gene as MGHRA and YSYEKL. Germline trimming amounts to 1 base on V and 8 bases on J, with 12 as the count of junction bases outside the gene matches. Spanning cysteine to phenylalanine, the CDR3 consists of 18 amino acids. Only the CDR3 portion is preserved as DNA: 54 bases, with reading frame beginning at the first base. The immunoSEQ assay was applied to genomic DNA for TCRB CDR3 sequencing. On the authors' methods: Only productive TCRB rearrangements were included in the analyses. A clone was defined by a unique TCRB CDR3 sequence, and clonality was computed as a productive clonality index based on Shannon entropy. Repertoire overlap for a pair of samples was computed from each clone's template counts relative to total templates per sample. A correlation with a Spearman r of 0.55 to 0.75 was found between V-gene usage by flow cytometry and V-gene usage by TCRB sequencing. The table was pulled from immuneACCESS by TCRdb, which kept in-frame rearrangements only. Such tables lose some clones; where checked, under half of the loss comes from unresolved V genes, and the rest has no known cause. Clone size and the V and J calls come from that table; the DNA yielded D and trimming. This sample is represented by some 26,000 clones; about 81% of them were singletons. About 5.2% of the sample goes to the ten largest clones.

This clone came up once. The antigen this receptor binds is unknown. Base qualities are not recorded, but no much larger clone differs from it by a single base. Buffy coats from some 21 blood donors served as healthy controls, a group that was 55% female with a median age of about 60 years (range 21-70). CD4+ and CD8+ cells were isolated by positive magnetic bead selection on an AutoMACS, and purity was checked by flow cytometry. Ficoll-Paque PLUS density gradient separation was used to isolate peripheral blood mononuclear cells. DNA from CD4-enriched, CD8-enriched or PBMC samples was extracted using Nucleospin Tissue or Tissue XS kits and then quantified on a Qubit 2.0 fluorometer.

This TCR came from a middle-aged man in good health. Sequencing was done on a sample of CD8+ T cells sorted from blood. The chain is encoded by TRBV4-1 joined to TRBJ2-1, with TRBD2 identical over 12 junction bases. CDR3 loop: CASSQVWASGRASDEQFF. The base sequence is TGCGCCAGCAGCCAAGTCTGGGCTAGCGGGAGGGCCAGCGATGAGCAGTTCTTC.